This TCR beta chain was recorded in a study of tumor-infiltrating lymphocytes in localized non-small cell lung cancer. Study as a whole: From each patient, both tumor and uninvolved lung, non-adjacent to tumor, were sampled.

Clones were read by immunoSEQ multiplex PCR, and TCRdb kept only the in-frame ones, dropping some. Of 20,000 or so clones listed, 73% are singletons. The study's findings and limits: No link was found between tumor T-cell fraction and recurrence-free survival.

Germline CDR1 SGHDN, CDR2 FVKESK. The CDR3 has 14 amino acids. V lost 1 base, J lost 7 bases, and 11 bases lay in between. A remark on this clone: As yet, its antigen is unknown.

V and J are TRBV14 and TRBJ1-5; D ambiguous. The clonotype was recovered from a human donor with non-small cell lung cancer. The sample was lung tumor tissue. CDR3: CASSQGYSGQPQHF. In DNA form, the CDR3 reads TGTGCCAGCAGCCAAGGGTACTCGGGCCAGCCCCAGCATTTT.